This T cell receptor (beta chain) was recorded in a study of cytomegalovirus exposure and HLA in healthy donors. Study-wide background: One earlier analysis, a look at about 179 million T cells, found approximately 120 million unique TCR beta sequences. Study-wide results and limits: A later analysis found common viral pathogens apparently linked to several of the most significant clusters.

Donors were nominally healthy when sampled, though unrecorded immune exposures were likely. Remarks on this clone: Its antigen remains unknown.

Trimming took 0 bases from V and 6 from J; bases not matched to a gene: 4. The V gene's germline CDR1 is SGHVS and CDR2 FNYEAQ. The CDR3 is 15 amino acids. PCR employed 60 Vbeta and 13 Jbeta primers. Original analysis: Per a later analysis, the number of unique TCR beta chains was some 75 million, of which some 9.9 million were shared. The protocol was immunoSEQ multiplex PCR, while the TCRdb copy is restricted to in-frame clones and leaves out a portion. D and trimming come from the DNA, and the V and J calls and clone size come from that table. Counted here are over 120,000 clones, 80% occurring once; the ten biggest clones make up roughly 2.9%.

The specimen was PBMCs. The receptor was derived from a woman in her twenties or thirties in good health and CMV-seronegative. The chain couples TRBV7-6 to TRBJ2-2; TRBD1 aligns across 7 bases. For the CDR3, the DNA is TGTGCCAGCAGCTTAGCCAACAGGGGCTCCGGGGAGCTGTTTTTT. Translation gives CASSLANRGSGELFF.